This T cell receptor beta chain was captured in a study of T cells in Graves' hyperthyroidism and ophthalmopathy. Overall study results and limits: Appearing also in blood were most of the thyroid clonotypes expanded above 0.001.

Germline loops: CDR1 MNHEY, CDR2 SVGAGI. V was clipped by 4 bases and J by 0 bases; unmatched bases: 11. The CDR3 is 18 residues long. Researchers defined stable Graves' hyperthyroidism as no ophthalmopathy progression within 18 months. TCR beta CDR3 regions were amplified from RNA. The HTBI primer set drove a first-round RT-PCR of the TCR CDR3. TCRdb reprocessed the multiplex PCR reads via MiXCR and lists one record per CDR3 protein. The sample yields a few hundred thousand distinct CDR3 sequences, more than 12% seen once. There are a few counts of this clonotype. No antigen is known for it. The sequencing sample was made of blood. V is TRBV6-5 and J is TRBJ2-3; TRBD1 agrees at 9 bases. The sequence was obtained from a woman aged 25 to 45 with Graves' hyperthyroidism. For the CDR3, the DNA is TGTGCCAGCAGTTTTACCGGGACAGGGCGCGCTAGCACAGATACGCAGTATTTT. This translates into CASSFTGTGRASTDTQYF.